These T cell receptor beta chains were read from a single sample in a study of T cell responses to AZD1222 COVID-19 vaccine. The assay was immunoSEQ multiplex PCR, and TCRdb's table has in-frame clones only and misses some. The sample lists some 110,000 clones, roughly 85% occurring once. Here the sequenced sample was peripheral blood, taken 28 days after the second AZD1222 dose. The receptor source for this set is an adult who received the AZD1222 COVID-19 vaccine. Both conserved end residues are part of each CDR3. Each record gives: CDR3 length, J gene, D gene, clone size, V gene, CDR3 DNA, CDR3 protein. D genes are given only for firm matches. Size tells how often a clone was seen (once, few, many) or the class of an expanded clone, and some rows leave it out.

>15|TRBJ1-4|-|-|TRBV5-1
TGCGCCAGCAGCGCCAGACTCGAATCGGGAGAAAAACTGTTTTTT
CASSARLESGEKLFF
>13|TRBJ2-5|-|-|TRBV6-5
TGTGCCAGCAGCCCCGGGCCCAAAGAGACCCAGTACTTC
CASSPGPKETQYF
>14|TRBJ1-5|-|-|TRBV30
TGTGCCTGGAGTGTACCAGGGTATAACCAGCCCCAGCATTTT
CAWSVPGYNQPQHF
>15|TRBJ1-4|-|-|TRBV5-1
TGCGCCAGCAGCTTGGCAGTAGGAAGGAGTGAAAAACTGTTTTTT
CASSLAVGRSEKLFF
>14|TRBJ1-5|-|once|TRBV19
TGTGCCAGTAGTATAGACAGGACCGATCAGCCCCAGCATTTT
CASSIDRTDQPQHF
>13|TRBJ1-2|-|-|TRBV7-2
TGTGCCAGCAGCTTATGGGGGGACTATGGCTACACCTTC
CASSLWGDYGYTF
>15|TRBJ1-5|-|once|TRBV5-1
TGCGCCAGCAGCTTGGATACAGGTACCGATCAGCCCCAGCATTTT
CASSLDTGTDQPQHF
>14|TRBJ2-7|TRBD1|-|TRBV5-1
TGCGCCAGCAGCTTGGCGTCAACAGGGGCCGAGCAGTACTTC
CASSLASTGAEQYF
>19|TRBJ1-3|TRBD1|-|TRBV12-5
TGTGCTAGTGGTTTGGTAGTAGCGGACAGGGGGCACTCTGGAAACACCATATATTTT
CASGLVVADRGHSGNTIYF
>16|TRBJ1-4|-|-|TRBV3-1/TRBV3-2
TGTGCCAGCAGCCAAGGCCGGGGAGTAGACCGGGAAAAACTGTTTTTT
CASSQGRGVDREKLFF
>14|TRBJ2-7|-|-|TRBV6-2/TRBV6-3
TGTGCCAGCAGTGGACAGCCCCTGGTGAACGAGCAGTACTTC
CASSGQPLVNEQYF
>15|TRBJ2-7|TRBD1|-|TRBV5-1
TGCGCCAGCAGGAGGACAGGGGGTTCATCCTACGAGCAGTACTTC
CASRRTGGSSYEQYF
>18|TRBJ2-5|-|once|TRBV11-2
TGTGCCAGCAGCTTAGACTGGACTACTAAACCGCCGTTGATGGGCCAGTACTTC
CASSLDWTTKPPLMGQYF
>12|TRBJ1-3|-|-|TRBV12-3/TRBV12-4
TGTGCCAGCAGGGTCTCTGGAAACACCATATATTTT
CASRVSGNTIYF
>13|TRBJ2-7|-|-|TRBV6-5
TGTGCCACAAATAGGGGCAGCTCCTACGAGCAGTACTTC
CATNRGSSYEQYF
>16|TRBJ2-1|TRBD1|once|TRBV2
TGTGCCAGCAGTGAGACAGGGTCTGGGTCCTACAATGAGCAGTTCTTC
CASSETGSGSYNEQFF
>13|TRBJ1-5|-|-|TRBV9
TGTGCCAGCAGCGTAGGGGGGTCTCAGCCCCAGCATTTT
CASSVGGSQPQHF
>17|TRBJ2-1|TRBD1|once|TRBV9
TGTGCCAGCAGCGTAGCCGCAGACAGTCCCAGGGGGAATGAGCAGTTCTTC
CASSVAADSPRGNEQFF
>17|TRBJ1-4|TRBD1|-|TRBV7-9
TGTGCCAGCAGCTTATCGGCAGGGGGCTCAACTAATGAAAAACTGTTTTTT
CASSLSAGGSTNEKLFF
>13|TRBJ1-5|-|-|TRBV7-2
TGTGCCAGCAGCTCAACACAGGGCCAGCCCCAGCATTTT
CASSSTQGQPQHF
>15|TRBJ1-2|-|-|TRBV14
TGTGCCAGCAGCCAAGGGGGTCTGGGGGACTATGGCTACACCTTC
CASSQGGLGDYGYTF
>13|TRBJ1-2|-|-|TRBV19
TGTGCCAGTAGGAATACAGCTCTTTATGGCTACACCTTC
CASRNTALYGYTF
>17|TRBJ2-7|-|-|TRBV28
TGTGCCAGCAGTCCCCTAGGAGGGGCAGGGTATGGTGTGGCACAGTACTTC
CASSPLGGAGYGVAQYF
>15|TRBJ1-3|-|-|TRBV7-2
TGTGCCAGCAGCCCCAGCGTTGAGACCGGAAACACCATATATTTT
CASSPSVETGNTIYF
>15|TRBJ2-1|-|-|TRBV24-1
TGTGCCACCAGTGACCAGACCTCAGGGGACAATGAGCAGTTCTTC
CATSDQTSGDNEQFF
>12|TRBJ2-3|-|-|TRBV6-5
TGTGCCAGCAGCCTAGGCACAGATACGCAGTATTTT
CASSLGTDTQYF
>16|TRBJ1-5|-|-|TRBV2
TGTGCCAGCAGTGAGGATGAAGACAGGACCAATCAGCCCCAGCATTTT
CASSEDEDRTNQPQHF
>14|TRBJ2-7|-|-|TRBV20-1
TGCAGTGCTAGTGGCGTCAGTCGCGACTACGAGCAGTACTTC
CSASGVSRDYEQYF
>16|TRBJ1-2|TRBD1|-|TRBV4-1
TGCGCCAGCAGCCAAGACAATAGTGTGGACAGGGGGGTTCACACCTTC
CASSQDNSVDRGVHTF
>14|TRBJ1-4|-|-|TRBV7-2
TGTGCCAGCAGCCCTCAGCCAACCCCTGAAAAACTGTTTTTT
CASSPQPTPEKLFF
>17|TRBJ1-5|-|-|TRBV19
TGTGCCAGTAGTTTGTCTTTTAGGGAAGGTTTCAATCAGCCCCAGCATTTT
CASSLSFREGFNQPQHF
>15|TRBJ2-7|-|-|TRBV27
TGTGCCAGCCGCCCCCCCGGACGACAACCCTACGAGCAGTACTTC
CASRPPGRQPYEQYF
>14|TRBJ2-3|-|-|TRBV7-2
TGTGCCAGCAGCCCGATTCGAGTAACAGATACGCAGTATTTT
CASSPIRVTDTQYF
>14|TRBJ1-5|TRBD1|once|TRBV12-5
TGTGCTAGTGGTTTAGGACAGGGGGATCAGCCCCAGCATTTT
CASGLGQGDQPQHF
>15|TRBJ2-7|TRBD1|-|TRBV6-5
TGTGCCAGCAGTTCACGACAGGGTCTCGCCTACGAGCAGTACTTC
CASSSRQGLAYEQYF
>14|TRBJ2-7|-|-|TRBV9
TGTGCCAGCAGCGCCAACCGGTGGCGCGACGAGCAGTACTTC
CASSANRWRDEQYF
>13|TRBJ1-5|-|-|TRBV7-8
TGTGCCAGCAGCTTTCAGGGTTATCAGCCCCAGCATTTT
CASSFQGYQPQHF
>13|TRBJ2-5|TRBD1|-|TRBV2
TGTGCCAGCAAAGGACAGGTTGCAGAGACCCAGTACTTC
CASKGQVAETQYF
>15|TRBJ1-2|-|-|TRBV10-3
TGTGCCATCAGTGAGTTTGGAGGTCAGGGTAATGGCTACACCTTC
CAISEFGGQGNGYTF
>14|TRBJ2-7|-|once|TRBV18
TGTGCCAGCTCACCACCGAGCAGGGGCGGCGAGCAGTACTTC
CASSPPSRGGEQYF
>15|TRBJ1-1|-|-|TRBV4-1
TGCGCCAGCAGCCAAATCAGATTCTCGAACACTGAAGCTTTCTTT
CASSQIRFSNTEAFF
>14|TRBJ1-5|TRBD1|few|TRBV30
TGTGCCTGGACTTTAACAGGGGGTGAACAGCCCCAGCATTTT
CAWTLTGGEQPQHF
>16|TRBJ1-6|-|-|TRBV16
TGTGCCAGCAGCCATCAAGGACAATCGGGCAATTCACCCCTCCACTTT
CASSHQGQSGNSPLHF
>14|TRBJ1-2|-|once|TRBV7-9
TGTGCCAGCAGCTTAGTCCTGGACGACGATGGCTACACCTTC
CASSLVLDDDGYTF
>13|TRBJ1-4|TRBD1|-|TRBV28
TGTGCCAGCAGACCAGGGGGTAATGAAAAACTGTTTTTT
CASRPGGNEKLFF
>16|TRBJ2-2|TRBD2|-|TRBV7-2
TGTGCCAGCAGCTTTGGACTAGCGGGGAACACCGGGGAGCTGTTTTTT
CASSFGLAGNTGELFF
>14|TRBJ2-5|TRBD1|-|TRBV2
TGTGCCAGCAGTACCGGGACAGTCCAAGAGACCCAGTACTTC
CASSTGTVQETQYF
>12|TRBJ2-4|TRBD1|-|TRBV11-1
TGTGCCAGCAGCAACCGACAGGGGGCCATGAACTTC
CASSNRQGAMNF
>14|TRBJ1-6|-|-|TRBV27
TGTGCCAGCAGTTTTGGAACGGTGAATTCACCCCTCCACTTT
CASSFGTVNSPLHF
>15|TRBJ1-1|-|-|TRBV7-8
TGTGCCAGCAGCTTAGCGGGCGAGAGAGGGACTGAAGCTTTCTTT
CASSLAGERGTEAFF
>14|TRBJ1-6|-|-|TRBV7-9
TGTGCCAGCACCAACCGCGGAGGCTATTCACCCCTCCACTTT
CASTNRGGYSPLHF
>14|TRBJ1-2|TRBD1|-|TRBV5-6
TGTGCCAGCAGCTTTGGCAACAGGGGCTATGGCTACACCTTC
CASSFGNRGYGYTF
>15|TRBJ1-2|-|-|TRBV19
TGTGCCAGTAAAGGAGTAACTGGGGTGACGAGAGGCTACACCTTC
CASKGVTGVTRGYTF